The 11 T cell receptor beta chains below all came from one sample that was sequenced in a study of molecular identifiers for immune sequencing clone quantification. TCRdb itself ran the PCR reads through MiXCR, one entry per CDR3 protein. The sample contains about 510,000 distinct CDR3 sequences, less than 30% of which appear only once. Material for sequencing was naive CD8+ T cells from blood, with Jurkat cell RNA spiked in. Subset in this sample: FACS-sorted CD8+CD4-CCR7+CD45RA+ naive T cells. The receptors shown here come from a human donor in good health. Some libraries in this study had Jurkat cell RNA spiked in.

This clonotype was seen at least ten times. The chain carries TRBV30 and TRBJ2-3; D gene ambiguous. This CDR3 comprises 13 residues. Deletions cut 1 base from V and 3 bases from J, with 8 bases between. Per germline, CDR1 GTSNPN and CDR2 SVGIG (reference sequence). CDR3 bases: TGTGCCTGGAGTGCCTACGGGACAGATACGCAGTATTTT. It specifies CAWSAYGTDTQYF.

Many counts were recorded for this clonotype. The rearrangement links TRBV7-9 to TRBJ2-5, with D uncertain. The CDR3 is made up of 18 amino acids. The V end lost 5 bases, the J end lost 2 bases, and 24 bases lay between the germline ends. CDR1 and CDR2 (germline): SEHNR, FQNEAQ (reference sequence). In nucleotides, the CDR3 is TGTGCCAGCAGCCCGAGAAGTAGAGAGGTTTGGGTTCAAGAGACCCAGTACTTC. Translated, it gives CASSPRSREVWVQETQYF.

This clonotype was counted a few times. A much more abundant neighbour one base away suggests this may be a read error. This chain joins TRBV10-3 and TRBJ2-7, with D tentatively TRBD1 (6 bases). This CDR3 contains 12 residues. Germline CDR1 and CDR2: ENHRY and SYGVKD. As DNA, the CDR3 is TGTGCCATCAGCTTGGACAGCTACGGGCAGTACTTC. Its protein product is CAISLDSYGQYF.

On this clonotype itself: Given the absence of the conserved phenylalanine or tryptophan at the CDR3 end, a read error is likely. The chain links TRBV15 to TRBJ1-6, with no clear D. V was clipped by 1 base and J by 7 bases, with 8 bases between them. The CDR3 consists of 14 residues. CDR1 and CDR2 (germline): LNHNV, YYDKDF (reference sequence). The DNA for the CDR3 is TGTGCCACCAGCAGAGGGGCTACGAATTCACCCCTCCACTCT. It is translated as CATSRGATNSPLHS.

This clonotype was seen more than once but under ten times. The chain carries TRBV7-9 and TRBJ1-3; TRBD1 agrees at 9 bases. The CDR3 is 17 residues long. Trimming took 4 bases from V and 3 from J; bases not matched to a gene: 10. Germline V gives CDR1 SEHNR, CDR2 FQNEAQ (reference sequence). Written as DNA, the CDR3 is TGTGCCAGCAGCTCAGACACCGGGACAGGGATTGGAAACACCATATATTTT. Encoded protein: CASSSDTGTGIGNTIYF.

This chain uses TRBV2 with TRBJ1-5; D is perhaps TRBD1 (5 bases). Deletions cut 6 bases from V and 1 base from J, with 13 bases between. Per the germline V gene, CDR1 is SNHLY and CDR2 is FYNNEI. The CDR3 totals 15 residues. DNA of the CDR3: TGTGCCAGCAGGCAAGGACCAGGGAGCAATCAGCCCCAGCATTTT. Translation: CASRQGPGSNQPQHF. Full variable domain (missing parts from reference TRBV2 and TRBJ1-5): EPEVTQTPSHQVTQMGQEVILRCVPISNHLYFYWYRQILGQKVEFLVSFYNNEISEKSEIFDDQFSVERPDGSNFTLKIRSTKLEDSAMYFCASRQGPGSNQPQHFGDGTRLSIL.

The CDR3 coding sequence is TGTGCCAGCAGCCCTCCAGGGACTAGCGCCTCCTACGAGCAGTACTTC. The encoded protein is CASSPPGTSASYEQYF. This chain joins TRBV7-6 and TRBJ2-7; the match to TRBD2 covers 10 bases. The V segment lost 5 bases and the J segment 0 bases; nucleotides outside the gene matches: 7. The germline V gene encodes CDR1 SGHVS and CDR2 FNYEAQ. This CDR3 comprises 16 residues. The full variable domain, its missing parts supplied by reference TRBV7-6 and TRBJ2-7, is GAGVSQSPRYKVTKRGQDVALRCDPISGHVSLYWYRQALGQGPEFLTYFNYEAQQDKSGLPNDRFSAERPEGSISTLTIQRTEQRDSAMYRCASSPPGTSASYEQYFGPGTRLTVT.

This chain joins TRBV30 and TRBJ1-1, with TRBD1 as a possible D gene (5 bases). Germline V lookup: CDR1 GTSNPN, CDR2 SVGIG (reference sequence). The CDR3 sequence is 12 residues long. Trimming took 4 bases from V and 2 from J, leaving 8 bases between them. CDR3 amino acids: CAWNGGNTEAFF. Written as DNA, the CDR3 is TGTGCCTGGAACGGGGGAAACACTGAAGCTTTCTTT.

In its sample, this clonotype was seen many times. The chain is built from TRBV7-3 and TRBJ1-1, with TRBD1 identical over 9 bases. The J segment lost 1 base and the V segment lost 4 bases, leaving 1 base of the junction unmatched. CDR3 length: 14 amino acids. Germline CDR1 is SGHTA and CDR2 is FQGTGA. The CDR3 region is CASSSGQGNTEAFF. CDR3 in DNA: TGTGCCAGCAGCTCGGGACAGGGGAACACTGAAGCTTTCTTT.

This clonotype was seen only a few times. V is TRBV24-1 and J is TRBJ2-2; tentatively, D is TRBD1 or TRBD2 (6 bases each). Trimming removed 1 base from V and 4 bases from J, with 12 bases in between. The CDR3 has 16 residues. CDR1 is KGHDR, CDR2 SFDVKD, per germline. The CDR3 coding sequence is TGTGCCACCAGTGATTTTCCCCGGGGGCCCACCGGGGAGCTGTTTTTT. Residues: CATSDFPRGPTGELFF.

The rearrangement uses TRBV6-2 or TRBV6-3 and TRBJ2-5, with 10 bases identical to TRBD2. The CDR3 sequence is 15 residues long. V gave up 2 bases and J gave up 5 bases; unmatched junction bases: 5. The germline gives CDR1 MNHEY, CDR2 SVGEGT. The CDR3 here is CASSYPSGSLETQYF. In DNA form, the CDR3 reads TGTGCCAGCAGTTACCCTAGCGGGAGTTTGGAGACCCAGTACTTC.